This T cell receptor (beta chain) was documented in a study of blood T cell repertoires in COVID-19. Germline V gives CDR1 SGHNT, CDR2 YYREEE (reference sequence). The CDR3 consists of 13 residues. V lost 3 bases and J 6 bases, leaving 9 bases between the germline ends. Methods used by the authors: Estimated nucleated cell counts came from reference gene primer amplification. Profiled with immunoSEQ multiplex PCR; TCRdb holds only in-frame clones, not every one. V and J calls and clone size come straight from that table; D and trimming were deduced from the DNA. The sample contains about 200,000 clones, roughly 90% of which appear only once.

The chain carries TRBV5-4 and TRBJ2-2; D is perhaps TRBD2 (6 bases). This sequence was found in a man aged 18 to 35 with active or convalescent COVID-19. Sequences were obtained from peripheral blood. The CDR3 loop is CASSSTSSGELFF. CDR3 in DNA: TGTGCCAGCAGCTCGACTAGTTCCGGGGAGCTGTTTTTT.